Below, 20 T cell receptor beta chains from the same sample are listed, as sequenced in a study of vaccination and CD4 T cells after COVID-19 (dated by TCRdb to 2022 to 2024). Library creation used PCR. The run used an Illumina iSeq 100. TCR sequencing of DNA from cultured CD4+ T cells used the Oncomine TCR Beta short-read assay at the Johns Hopkins FTIC core. Using fastp trimming at Q25 and MiXCR clonotype assembly, TCRdb reanalyzed the public sequencing data and kept in-frame beta chains. Rows with a matching CDR3 protein are joined into one entry that keeps the most common DNA and genes. For this sample the table gives 10,000 or so distinct CDR3 sequences, of which roughly half were detected only once. The ten largest clones add up to 30% to 35% of the sample. According to the study, the label for this sample's treatment or condition signals: roughly 10-day PBMC culture with coronavirus spike peptide pools or control peptides (ViraFEST assay).

Their antigens are not known. Sequences were obtained from CD4+ T cells from blood, cultured in vitro. The source of these receptors is a human donor who had recovered from COVID-19.

J is TRBJ2-5 and V is TRBV30; D is perhaps TRBD1 (7 bases). The CDR3 runs 14 residues. Germline loops: CDR1 GTSNPN, CDR2 SVGIG (reference sequence). V gave up 5 bases and J gave up 4 bases, with 17 bases separating them. The CDR3 nucleotides are TGTGCCTGGGACAGGGAGGCAAGCAGAGAGACCCAGTACTTC. Protein product: CAWDREASRETQYF.

This clonotype showed up just a few times. The V and J genes are TRBV20-1 and TRBJ2-5; 7 nucleotides agree with TRBD2. The CDR3 spans 14 residues. The V and J ends lost 6 bases and 0 bases, in that order; junction bases with no gene match: 7. Germline V CDR1 and CDR2: DFQATT, SNEGSKA (reference sequence). This CDR3 is CSARRGTNQETQYF. The CDR3 nucleotides are TGCAGTGCACGGCGGGGGACCAACCAAGAGACCCAGTACTTC.

This clonotype has a handful of counts. The gene calls are TRBV30 and TRBJ1-1, with 7 bases identical to TRBD1. Per germline, CDR1 GTSNPN and CDR2 SVGIG (reference sequence). The CDR3 totals 13 residues. V shed 0 bases, J shed 5 bases, and the junction held 3 bases outside the gene matches. CDR3 in DNA: TGTGCCTGGAGTGTTGGGGACAGAACTGAAGCTTTCTTT. It specifies CAWSVGDRTEAFF. Variable domain in full (rest from reference TRBV30 and TRBJ1-1): SQTIHQWPATLVQPVGSPLSLECTVEGTSNPNLYWYRQAAGRGLQLLFYSVGIGQISSEVPQNLSASRPQDRQFILSSKKLLLSDSGFYLCAWSVGDRTEAFFGQGTRLTVV.

The chain is built from TRBV27 and TRBJ1-1; weak D call: TRBD1 (5 bases). CDR3 size: 15 residues. Germline V CDR1 and CDR2: MNHEY, SMNVEV (reference sequence). Trimming took 0 bases from V and 1 from J, leaving 9 bases between them. The CDR3 region is CASSLSRDQNTEAFF. The CDR3 DNA reads TGTGCCAGCAGTTTATCCCGGGACCAGAACACTGAAGCTTTCTTT.

This clonotype was detected a few times. This chain uses TRBV19 with TRBJ1-2; no clear D. The CDR3 loop spans 12 amino acids. Trimming took off 3 bases at V and 8 bases at J, with 10 bases between the two ends. Germline loops: CDR1 LNHDA, CDR2 SQIVND (reference sequence). The CDR3 DNA reads TGTGCCAGTAGTATTCCGGGGAAAGGCTACACCTTC. Its translation is CASSIPGKGYTF.

This clonotype was recorded a few times. The rearrangement uses TRBV6-2 or TRBV6-3 and TRBJ1-5; 7 nucleotides line up with TRBD1. The V segment lost 8 bases and the J segment 7 bases; nucleotides outside the gene matches: 8. There are 13 residues in the CDR3. Germline CDR1 reads MNHEY; CDR2 reads SVGEGT. The CDR3 DNA is TGTGCCAGCCTTGGACAGGCGGGCCAGCCCCAGCATTTT. It specifies CASLGQAGQPQHF.

The J gene is TRBJ2-2, the V gene TRBV2; D possibly uses TRBD1 or TRBD2 (6 bases each). Germline CDR1 is SNHLY and CDR2 is FYNNEI. Deletions cut 6 bases from V and 3 bases from J, with 14 bases between. The CDR3 loop spans 15 amino acids. CDR3 DNA: TGTGCCAGCAGCGGAGGGGGGTGGGACACCGGGGAGCTGTTTTTT. It is translated as CASSGGGWDTGELFF. Full variable domain (missing parts from reference TRBV2 and TRBJ2-2): EPEVTQTPSHQVTQMGQEVILRCVPISNHLYFYWYRQILGQKVEFLVSFYNNEISEKSEIFDDQFSVERPDGSNFTLKIRSTKLEDSAMYFCASSGGGWDTGELFFGEGSRLTVL.

This clonotype turned up a few times. V gene TRBV7-2 combines with J gene TRBJ1-4; D unclear. This CDR3 has 13 residues. The V gene lost 1 base and the J gene lost 8 bases, with 8 bases spanning the gap. The V gene's germline CDR1 is SGHTA and CDR2 FQGNSA. The CDR3 DNA follows: TGTGCCAGCAGCTTAGGCATGAGGGAAAAACTGTTTTTT. Translating gives CASSLGMREKLFF.

This chain links TRBV20-1 with TRBJ1-2; a possible D gene is TRBD1 (6 bases). Trimming took off 5 bases at V and 0 bases at J, with 10 bases between the two ends. This CDR3 is 13 amino acids long. Germline V gene sequence: CDR1 DFQATT, CDR2 SNEGSKA (reference sequence). Here the CDR3 reads CSAPWTANYGYTF. The CDR3 nucleotides read TGCAGTGCTCCCTGGACAGCTAACTATGGCTACACCTTC.

The chain recombines TRBV12-3 or TRBV12-4 with TRBJ1-2; 7 positions agree with TRBD1. The CDR3 is 14 residues long. V gave up 5 bases and J gave up 7 bases; unmatched junction bases: 10. CDR3 sequence reads: CASSTTGAGGGYTF. CDR3 DNA sequence: TGTGCCAGCAGTACGACTGGGGCAGGGGGTGGCTACACCTTC.

The rearrangement uses TRBV19 and TRBJ2-5; no clear D gene. The CDR3 has 14 amino acids. The V end was cut by 9 bases, the J end by 5 bases, with 19 bases between. Looked up from germline, CDR1 is LNHDA and CDR2 is SQIVND (reference sequence). CDR3 DNA sequence: TGTGCCAGCCGACCCCCTGGGTCTTGGGAGACCCAGTACTTC. Protein sequence: CASRPPGSWETQYF. The entire variable domain, with the rest obtained from reference TRBV19 and TRBJ2-5, is as follows: DGGITQSPKYLFRKEGQNVTLSCEQNLNHDAMYWYRQDPGQGLRLIYYSQIVNDFQKGDIAEGYSVSREKKESFPLTVTSAQKNPTAFYLCASRPPGSWETQYFGPGTRLLVL.

V and J are TRBV2 and TRBJ1-2; 7 nucleotides align to TRBD1. The CDR3 sequence is 17 residues long. The V gene end was trimmed by 3 bases and the J gene end by 6 bases; junction bases not matched to a gene: 16. Germline V gives CDR1 SNHLY, CDR2 FYNNEI. CDR3 nucleotides: TGTGCCAGCAGTGACGGCCAGGGGGGAATTACGGCGGATGGCTACACCTTC. It yields the protein CASSDGQGGITADGYTF.

J is TRBJ1-2 and V is TRBV20-1; D remains ambiguous. The CDR3 runs to 12 residues. V was pared by 8 bases and J by 5 bases, with 15 bases between. Germline CDR1 and CDR2: DFQATT and SNEGSKA (reference sequence). In nucleotides, the CDR3 is TGCAGTCCTTCTGACGGAACTTATGGCTACACCTTC. Protein product: CSPSDGTYGYTF.

The V and J genes are TRBV11-3 and TRBJ2-1; no firm D call. The CDR3 sequence is 12 residues long. Germline V CDR1 and CDR2: SGHNT, YENEEA. V dropped 6 bases and J dropped 8 bases, with 11 bases sitting between them. The CDR3 is CASSLGRHEQFF. In DNA form, the CDR3 reads TGTGCCAGCAGTTTGGGTCGGCATGAGCAGTTCTTC.

The V and J genes are TRBV11-3 and TRBJ2-1; tentatively, D is TRBD1 or TRBD2 (6 bases each). Germline V CDR1 and CDR2: SGHNT, YENEEA. V was clipped by 7 bases and J by 8 bases, with 36 bases between them. CDR3 length equals 20 residues. CDR3 sequence (DNA): TGTGCCAGCACCCACCTAGGATGGGGGGCCCCAAGGGCGAATTACGATGAGCAGTTCTTC. Translating it yields CASTHLGWGAPRANYDEQFF.

The chain links TRBV5-1 to TRBJ1-1, with 9 positions matching TRBD1. Germline values: CDR1 SGHRS, CDR2 YFSETQ. The CDR3 is made up of 17 amino acids. J gave up 4 bases and V 4 bases, and 14 bases lay outside the gene matches. The CDR3 loop reads CASSPGTGMFLGTEAFF. The CDR3 nucleotides read TGCGCCAGCAGCCCTGGGACAGGGATGTTTCTTGGCACTGAAGCTTTCTTT.

This chain connects TRBV19 to TRBJ1-2; 7 bases align to TRBD1. The V and J ends lost 5 bases and 3 bases, in that order; junction bases with no gene match: 15. In germline, CDR1 is LNHDA, CDR2 SQIVND (reference sequence). The CDR3 has 17 residues. CDR3: CASSVIGAGTADYGYTF. The CDR3 bases are TGTGCCAGTAGTGTGATAGGGGCCGGGACAGCGGACTATGGCTACACCTTC.

V and J are TRBV5-5 and TRBJ1-2; no clear D gene. Germline lookup yields CDR1 SGHKS and CDR2 YYEKEE (reference sequence). Trimming stripped 1 base from V and 7 bases from J, with 5 bases between. This CDR3 spans 11 amino acids. The CDR3 loop is CASSLNSGYTF. In DNA form, the CDR3 reads TGTGCCAGCAGCTTGAACAGTGGCTACACCTTC.

This clonotype turned up a few times. The V call is TRBV11-2, the J call TRBJ1-6; D is uncertain. Trimming shortened V by 4 bases and J by 10 bases, and 8 bases separated the two germline ends. The CDR3 covers 12 residues. Germline values: CDR1 SGHAT, CDR2 FQNNGV. CDR3 nucleotides: TGTGCCAGCAGCTCTCTAGACTCACCCCTCCACTTT. Amino acid sequence: CASSSLDSPLHF.

The chain uses TRBV5-4 and TRBJ2-5; 15 bases map to TRBD2. Germline trimming cut 4 bases from V and 3 bases from J; bases unmatched to any gene: 4. The CDR3 extends over 16 amino acids. From germline, CDR1 is SGHNT and CDR2 YYREEE (reference sequence). The CDR3 is CASSRGLAGGEETQYF. The CDR3 DNA sequence: TGTGCCAGCAGCCGAGGACTAGCGGGGGGGGAAGAGACCCAGTACTTC.